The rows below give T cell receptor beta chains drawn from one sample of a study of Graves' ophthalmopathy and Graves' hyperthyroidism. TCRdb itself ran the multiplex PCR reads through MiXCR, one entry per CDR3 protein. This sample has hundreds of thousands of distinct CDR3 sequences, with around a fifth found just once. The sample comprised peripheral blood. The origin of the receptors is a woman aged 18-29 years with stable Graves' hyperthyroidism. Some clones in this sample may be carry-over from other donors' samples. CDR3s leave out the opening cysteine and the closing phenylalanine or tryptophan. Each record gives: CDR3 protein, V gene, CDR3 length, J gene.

CDR3: AIRRSGTGVTEAF
V: TRBV10-3
length: 13
J: TRBJ1-1

CDR3: ASSVSQGALLA
V: TRBV6-1
length: 11
J: TRBJ1-2

CDR3: ASIPDRETYEQY
V: TRBV7-6
length: 12
J: TRBJ2-7

CDR3: AISAGQGNTEAF
V: TRBV10-3
length: 12
J: TRBJ1-1

CDR3: ASSWGVQETQY
V: TRBV7-3
length: 11
J: TRBJ2-5

CDR3: ASSDPRTGPYEQY
V: TRBV6-1
length: 13
J: TRBJ2-7

CDR3: ASSRKTGTGWPQY
V: TRBV11-2
length: 13
J: TRBJ2-5

CDR3: ASSSKPATNTGELF
V: TRBV11-2
length: 14
J: TRBJ2-2

CDR3: ASSLRGRAEQY
V: TRBV12-3/TRBV12-4
length: 11
J: TRBJ2-7

CDR3: ASSLQSSNSLKTF
V: TRBV5-6
length: 13
J: TRBJ1-1

CDR3: SARETGRETQY
V: TRBV20-1
length: 11
J: TRBJ2-5

CDR3: ASSYSRAGKRWETQY
V: TRBV6-2/TRBV6-3
length: 15
J: TRBJ2-5

CDR3: ASSRAERGDYEQY
V: TRBV18
length: 13
J: TRBJ2-7

CDR3: ASSPLGVSGNQPQH
V: TRBV6-1
length: 14
J: TRBJ1-5

CDR3: ASSSRGGKNTEAF
V: TRBV7-9
length: 13
J: TRBJ1-1

CDR3: ASSLGLPYQETQY
V: TRBV13
length: 13
J: TRBJ2-5

CDR3: ASSLSGQLNTEAF
V: TRBV12-3/TRBV12-4
length: 13
J: TRBJ1-1

CDR3: ASSPQGWTQY
V: TRBV11-2
length: 10
J: TRBJ2-5

CDR3: ASSYRDSSYGYT
V: TRBV28
length: 12
J: TRBJ1-2

CDR3: ASSFTLWDSEAF
V: TRBV7-6
length: 12
J: TRBJ1-1

CDR3: ASSLRGAGVRQETQY
V: TRBV11-1
length: 15
J: TRBJ2-5

CDR3: SARDGGGYGYT
V: TRBV20-1
length: 11
J: TRBJ1-2

CDR3: ASSVLQERGGGYT
V: TRBV2
length: 13
J: TRBJ1-2

CDR3: ASSLNPGGHQPQH
V: TRBV27
length: 13
J: TRBJ1-5

CDR3: ASSSSSQPQH
V: TRBV12-3/TRBV12-4
length: 10
J: TRBJ1-5

CDR3: ASSLALVGDTGANVLT
V: TRBV5-1
length: 16
J: TRBJ2-6

CDR3: ASSLGGLAVQETQY
V: TRBV7-3
length: 14
J: TRBJ2-5

CDR3: ASSIRGDSGTPKNIKY
V: TRBV6-1
length: 16
J: TRBJ2-4

CDR3: ASSLGQETYEQY
V: TRBV28
length: 12
J: TRBJ2-7

CDR3: ASSPVWAAPYEQY
V: TRBV11-2
length: 13
J: TRBJ2-7

CDR3: SVEWTSNYGYT
V: TRBV29-1
length: 11
J: TRBJ1-2

CDR3: ASSIIPGQPQH
V: TRBV19
length: 11
J: TRBJ1-5

CDR3: ASSEEVLYGYT
V: TRBV2
length: 11
J: TRBJ1-2

CDR3: ASSIWGRSVEQY
V: TRBV19
length: 12
J: TRBJ2-7

CDR3: ASRGQLFTGELF
V: TRBV12-3/TRBV12-4
length: 12
J: TRBJ2-2

CDR3: ASTLNVMNTEAF
V: TRBV11-2
length: 12
J: TRBJ1-1

CDR3: SGGKDGYGYT
V: TRBV20-1
length: 10
J: TRBJ1-2